What follows describes a single TCR beta chain. Profiled with immunoSEQ multiplex PCR; TCRdb holds only in-frame clones, not every one. Among 37,000 or so clones listed, around 85% were seen once. This record comes from a study of OX40 agonist ivuxolimab in advanced cancers. Study in general: Participants could have had prior anti-PD-1, anti-PD-L1 or anti-CTLA-4 therapy, and more than 35% had some.

This CDR3 is built from 14 residues. Germline V lookup: CDR1 SGHAT, CDR2 FQNNGV. With V trimmed by 1 base and J by 6 bases, 1 base remained unmatched. The specimen comprised CD4+ or CD8+ T cells sorted from blood, sampled in a trial of the OX40 agonist ivuxolimab. This TCR came from an adult with an advanced solid tumor such as melanoma, head and neck, liver or kidney cancer. The V and J genes are TRBV11-2 and TRBJ2-3, with TRBD2 matching 10 bases. The CDR3 protein is CASSLGSGGDTQYF. The DNA for the CDR3 is TGTGCCAGCAGCTTAGGTAGCGGGGGGGATACGCAGTATTTT. Full variable domain (rest looked up from reference TRBV11-2 and TRBJ2-3): EAGVAQSPRYKIIEKRQSVAFWCNPISGHATLYWYQQILGQGPKLLIQFQNNGVVDDSQLPKDRFSAERLKGVDSTLKIQPAKLEDSAVYLCASSLGSGGDTQYFGPGTRLTVL.